Listed here are 21 T cell receptor beta chains from one sample, sequenced in a study of control samples from healthy donors and cancer patients. Profiling relied on immunoSEQ multiplex PCR, and the TCRdb table lists in-frame clones only, not all of them. The sample yields tens of thousands of clones, less than 90% seen once. The sequencing input was blood. The receptors were gathered from a woman in her 70s in good health.

V is TRBV19 and J is TRBJ1-2, with D unclear. This CDR3 comprises 15 residues. V was cut by 1 base and J by 5 bases, with 14 bases left in between. CDR1 and CDR2 (germline): LNHDA, SQIVND (reference sequence). CDR3 sequence reads: CASSIGLQLLYGYTF. The CDR3 bases are TGTGCCAGTAGTATAGGTTTGCAGCTACTATATGGCTACACCTTC.

The chain employs TRBV15 and TRBJ2-3, with D perhaps being TRBD1 or TRBD2 (6 bases each). Germline V gene sequence: CDR1 LNHNV, CDR2 YYDKDF (reference sequence). V lost 4 bases and J 4 bases, leaving 12 bases between the germline ends. The CDR3 contains 14 residues. DNA for the CDR3: TGTGCCACCAGCAAGGGGGGATTGTCAGATACGCAGTATTTT. Translation gives CATSKGGLSDTQYF. The full variable domain, in which reference TRBV15 and TRBJ2-3 provide the parts outside the CDR3, is DAMVIQNPRYQVTQFGKPVTLSCSQTLNHNVMYWYQQKSSQAPKLLFHYYDKDFNNEADTPDNFQSRRPNTSFCFLDIRSPGLGDTAMYLCATSKGGLSDTQYFGPGTRLTVL.

This chain joins TRBV6-5 and TRBJ1-1, with 7 bases lining up with TRBD1. The CDR3 extends over 14 amino acids. V lost 7 bases to trimming and J lost 3 bases; unmatched junction nucleotides: 8. CDR1 is MNHEY and CDR2 is SVGAGI in the germline V gene. CDR3: CASKEGASHTEAFF. The CDR3, as DNA: TGTGCCAGCAAGGAGGGGGCGAGTCACACTGAAGCTTTCTTT.

This sequence joins TRBV3-1 (or the pseudogene TRBV3-2) and TRBJ1-2, with 11 bases aligning to TRBD1. The CDR3 spans 14 residues. Germline V gene sequence: CDR1 LGHDT, CDR2 YNNKEL (reference sequence). With V trimmed by 4 bases and J by 7 bases, 5 bases remained unmatched. CDR3 sequence: CASSPLGQGGGYTF. CDR3 DNA sequence: TGTGCCAGCAGCCCCCTGGGACAGGGGGGTGGCTACACCTTC.

The chain joins TRBV29-1 to TRBJ2-1; D is undetermined. Trimming cost V 3 bases and J 0 bases, with 6 bases left between them. This CDR3 is 13 amino acids long. Germline V gene sequence: CDR1 SQVTM, CDR2 ANQGSEA. CDR3 sequence reads: CSVERFSYNEQFF. In DNA, the CDR3 is TGCAGCGTTGAGCGCTTCTCCTACAATGAGCAGTTCTTC.

Comment on this clone: Mismatch with germline at one junction end may stem from a read error. The chain combines TRBV4-1 with TRBJ2-5; TRBD2 matches at 8 bases. The CDR3 is 15 residues long. Germline CDR1 MGHRA, CDR2 YSYEKL. Written as DNA, the CDR3 is TGCGCCAACAGCCAAGGAGGAGCGGGGGAGGAGACCCAGTACTTC. It translates to CANSQGGAGEETQYF.

V usage is TRBV20-1 and J usage is TRBJ2-5; no clear D gene. The CDR3 has 11 amino acids. The V gene's germline CDR1 is DFQATT and CDR2 SNEGSKA (reference sequence). Trimming pared 4 bases from V and 4 bases from J, leaving 7 bases between. The CDR3 loop is CSANLIETQYF. CDR3 nucleotide sequence: TGCAGTGCTAATCTCATAGAGACCCAGTACTTC.

The chain employs TRBV25-1 and TRBJ1-2, with 11 bases lining up with TRBD1. The CDR3 spans 14 residues. The germline CDR1 and CDR2 sequences are MGHDK and SYGVNS. J gave up 4 bases and V 6 bases, and 4 bases lay outside the gene matches. CDR3 sequence (DNA): TGTGCCAGCAGCGGACAGGGGGCAGGCTATGGCTACACCTTC. Protein sequence: CASSGQGAGYGYTF.

The chain carries TRBV29-1 and TRBJ2-1, with 7 nucleotides matching TRBD1. V gave up 5 bases and J gave up 0 bases; unmatched junction bases: 13. This CDR3 comprises 17 residues. Germline V gene lookup returns CDR1 SQVTM and CDR2 ANQGSEA. CDR3 in amino acids: CSVCSRDSISSYNEQFF. CDR3 nucleotides: TGCAGCGTTTGCTCCCGGGACAGTATTAGCTCCTACAATGAGCAGTTCTTC.

This chain links TRBV19 with TRBJ2-2; tentative D call: TRBD2 (5 bases). Germline lookup yields CDR1 LNHDA and CDR2 SQIVND (reference sequence). V was pared by 10 bases and J by 1 base, with 16 bases between. The CDR3 runs 15 residues. The CDR3 nucleotides are TGTGCCACCACACCTGTGGGGAGGAACACCGGGGAGCTGTTTTTT. Protein product: CATTPVGRNTGELFF.

The V and J genes are TRBV19 and TRBJ1-2; 7 bases fit TRBD1. V was pared by 4 bases and J by 5 bases, with 7 bases of the junction left unmatched. The CDR3 runs 14 residues. Germline V CDR1 and CDR2: LNHDA, SQIVND (reference sequence). The CDR3 sequence: CASSTPDRMYGYTF. The DNA of the CDR3 is TGTGCCAGTAGTACCCCGGACAGGATGTATGGCTACACCTTC.

The V call is TRBV10-3, the J call TRBJ1-1; D is uncertain. Per germline, CDR1 ENHRY and CDR2 SYGVKD. This CDR3 is 12 amino acids long. The V gene lost 9 bases and the J gene lost 1 base, with 9 bases spanning the gap. In DNA, the CDR3 is TGTGCCATGGGAGGAGCGAACACTGAAGCTTTCTTT. This codes for CAMGGANTEAFF.

The chain couples TRBV7-8 to TRBJ1-3; the D is unclear. Germline V gene lookup returns CDR1 SGHVS and CDR2 FQNEAQ. The CDR3 covers 15 residues. Trimming cost V 0 bases and J 0 bases, with 6 bases left between them. The CDR3 is CASSLAMNSGNTIYF. The CDR3 DNA follows: TGTGCCAGCAGCTTAGCGATGAACTCTGGAAACACCATATATTTT.

This clone appeared a single time. The rearrangement links TRBV29-1 to TRBJ1-1, with 11 bases identical to TRBD1. This CDR3 has 14 residues. The germline CDR1 and CDR2 sequences are SQVTM and ANQGSEA. Germline trimming cut 7 bases from V and 1 base from J; bases unmatched to any gene: 5. The CDR3 sequence: CSARTGGTNTEAFF. The CDR3 coding sequence is TGCAGCGCCCGGACAGGGGGCACGAACACTGAAGCTTTCTTT.

This chain connects TRBV29-1 to TRBJ2-7, with 8 nucleotides matching TRBD2. The CDR3 is 13 amino acids. Germline CDR1 SQVTM, CDR2 ANQGSEA. The J segment lost 3 bases and the V segment lost 6 bases, leaving 7 bases of the junction unmatched. In nucleotides, the CDR3 is TGCAGCGTAATAGCGGGAAACAGCTACGAGCAGTACTTC. Protein: CSVIAGNSYEQYF.

The rearrangement joins TRBV9 to TRBJ1-4; D is uncertain. This CDR3 comprises 14 residues. V was cut by 3 bases and J by 7 bases, with 13 bases left in between. Germline CDR1 reads SGDLS; CDR2 reads YYNGEE. CDR3 region: CASSATGMGEKLFF. For the CDR3, the DNA is TGTGCCAGCAGCGCCACGGGGATGGGTGAAAAACTGTTTTTT.

The V call is TRBV11-3, the J call TRBJ1-1, with D unclear. Trimming took 5 bases from V and 3 from J, leaving 13 bases between them. The CDR3 length is 14 residues. In germline, CDR1 is SGHNT, CDR2 YENEEA. The CDR3 protein is CASSHVSPDTEAFF. CDR3 nucleotides: TGTGCCAGCAGCCACGTCTCGCCCGACACTGAAGCTTTCTTT. The whole variable domain, remainder taken from reference TRBV11-3 and TRBJ1-1, is EAGVVQSPRYKIIEKKQPVAFWCNPISGHNTLYWYLQNLGQGPELLIRYENEEAVDDSQLPKDRFSAERLKGVDSTLKIQPAELGDSAVYLCASSHVSPDTEAFFGQGTRLTVV.

The chain uses TRBV6-4 and TRBJ2-3, with D possibly being TRBD2 (6 bases). Germline V gene data show CDR1 as MRHNA and CDR2 as SNTAGT. This CDR3 contains 13 residues. Trimming removed 3 bases from V and 7 bases from J, with 11 bases in between. For the CDR3, the DNA is TGTGCCAGCAGTGATATGCGCGGGAATACGCAGTATTTT. Protein sequence: CASSDMRGNTQYF.

The chain employs TRBV7-2 and TRBJ1-1, with D possibly TRBD1 on 6 matching bases. Trimming stripped 2 bases from V and 2 bases from J, with 15 bases between. Per germline, CDR1 SGHTA and CDR2 FQGNSA. The CDR3 sequence is 16 residues long. CDR3 DNA sequence: TGTGCCAGCAGCTTAAGGGTAGGGGGGGTCAACACTGAAGCTTTCTTT. Translated: CASSLRVGGVNTEAFF.

This clone was seen a few times. Other nucleotide sequences from this sample produce the same CDR3. The chain combines TRBV15 with TRBJ1-1, with D unresolved. In germline, CDR1 is LNHNV, CDR2 YYDKDF (reference sequence). This CDR3 has 14 amino acids. V lost 0 bases to trimming and J lost 2 bases, with 7 bases between them. CDR3 in DNA: TGTGCCACCAGCAGAGATGGGCGCAACACTGAAGCTTTCTTT. Translation: CATSRDGRNTEAFF.

This chain's CDR3 is CASSPSYFSGNTIYF. In DNA, the CDR3 is TGTGCCAGCAGCCCTTCCTATTTCTCGGGAAACACCATATATTTT. The rearrangement joins TRBV7-2 to TRBJ1-3; no clear D gene. This CDR3 comprises 15 residues. V was pared by 5 bases and J by 4 bases, with 15 bases between. In germline, CDR1 is SGHTA, CDR2 FQGNSA.